The 32 T cell receptor beta chains given below trace back to one sample, sequenced in a study of graft-versus-host responses after intestinal transplantation. Assay: immunoSEQ multiplex PCR; the TCRdb copy retains only in-frame clones and omits some. The sample includes tens of thousands of clones, roughly 91% of them seen just once. These receptors have no known antigen. Source: unstimulated CD8+ T cells sorted from spleen or lymph node cells, taken before intestinal transplant. The receptors were gathered from a human donor who received an intestinal transplant.

This clone has a single count. The chain recombines TRBV19 with TRBJ2-2, with 7 bases matching TRBD2. The CDR3 totals 15 residues. Germline V gives CDR1 LNHDA, CDR2 SQIVND (reference sequence). J was trimmed by 4 bases and V by 3 bases; bases with no gene match: 5. The CDR3 region is CASSISGGGTGELFF. CDR3 in DNA: TGTGCCAGTAGTATCTCGGGGGGTGGCACCGGGGAGCTGTTTTTT.

This chain links TRBV29-1 with TRBJ2-1, with a tentative D call TRBD2 (5 bases). This CDR3 comprises 10 residues. The germline CDR1 and CDR2 sequences are SQVTM and ANQGSEA. V gave up 6 bases and J gave up 15 bases, with 15 bases separating them. This chain's CDR3 is CSVVAGEGFF. CDR3 nucleotide sequence: TGCAGCGTCGTCGCCGGGGAAGGGTTCTTC.

The J gene is TRBJ1-5, the V gene TRBV19; possible D gene TRBD1, 5 bases. The V and J ends lost 7 bases and 5 bases respectively, with 18 bases between them. Germline V lookup: CDR1 LNHDA, CDR2 SQIVND (reference sequence). The CDR3 runs to 15 residues. The CDR3 is CASNVGGTADQPQHF. The CDR3 nucleotides read TGTGCCAGTAATGTCGGGGGGACCGCAGATCAGCCCCAGCATTTT.

This clone appeared a single time. The V and J genes are TRBV6-5 and TRBJ2-7; tentatively, D is TRBD1 (5 bases). The CDR3 is 15 residues long. Looked up from germline, CDR1 is MNHEY and CDR2 is SVGAGI. Trimming took off 5 bases at V and 0 bases at J, with 14 bases between the two ends. CDR3 residues: CASSVETASSYEQYF. DNA of the CDR3: TGTGCCAGCAGTGTGGAGACAGCGAGCTCCTACGAGCAGTACTTC.

The chain is built from TRBV11-2 and TRBJ2-3, with D tentatively TRBD2 (5 bases). This CDR3 has 17 residues. V shed 0 bases and J shed 7 bases, with 20 bases lying between them. The V gene's germline CDR1 is SGHAT and CDR2 FQNNGV. The CDR3 sequence: CASSLDSREGRVYTQYF. The CDR3 region has the DNA TGTGCCAGCAGCTTAGACAGCCGTGAGGGAAGAGTATATACGCAGTATTTT.

V usage is TRBV11-2 and J usage is TRBJ2-3; D not certain. CDR1 is SGHAT and CDR2 is FQNNGV in the germline V gene. V was trimmed by 2 bases and J by 6 bases, leaving 6 bases between them. This CDR3 spans 12 amino acids. In nucleotides, the CDR3 is TGTGCCAGCAGCTTACGCGCGGATACGCAGTATTTT. Protein: CASSLRADTQYF. The whole variable domain, filled in from reference TRBV11-2 and TRBJ2-3, reads EAGVAQSPRYKIIEKRQSVAFWCNPISGHATLYWYQQILGQGPKLLIQFQNNGVVDDSQLPKDRFSAERLKGVDSTLKIQPAKLEDSAVYLCASSLRADTQYFGPGTRLTVL.

DNA for the CDR3: TGTGCTAGTAGTGGGCCCGGGACAGTTAATCAGCCCCAGCATTTT. It is translated as CASSGPGTVNQPQHF. J is TRBJ1-5 and V is TRBV12-5; TRBD1 matches at 7 bases. The CDR3 is 15 amino acids. J gave up 4 bases and V 8 bases, and 11 bases lay outside the gene matches. Germline V lookup: CDR1 LGHNT, CDR2 FRNRAP.

The J gene is TRBJ1-2, the V gene TRBV7-8; tentative D call: TRBD1 (5 bases). Between the trimmed V and J ends, which lost 5 bases and 6 bases, there was a span of 10 bases. This CDR3 comprises 12 residues. Germline values: CDR1 SGHVS, CDR2 FQNEAQ. As DNA, the CDR3 is TGTGCCAGCAGCCCCAGGGTGGATGGCTACACCTTC. It is translated as CASSPRVDGYTF.

The rearrangement uses TRBV9 and TRBJ2-2; a weak D match, TRBD2 (5 bases). Trimming cost V 3 bases and J 1 base, with 19 bases left between them. Germline CDR1 SGDLS, CDR2 YYNGEE. The CDR3 is 18 residues long. In DNA form, the CDR3 reads TGTGCCAGCAGCGGTCCCATAAGGACTGAGAAGAACACCGGGGAGCTGTTTTTT. Protein: CASSGPIRTEKNTGELFF. Looking up the rest from reference TRBV9 and TRBJ2-2 gives the full variable domain: DSGVTQTPKHLITATGQRVTLRCSPRSGDLSVYWYQQSLDQGLQFLIQYYNGEERAKGNILERFSAQQFPDLHSELNLSSLELGDSALYFCASSGPIRTEKNTGELFFGEGSRLTVL.

The V call is TRBV2, the J call TRBJ2-3; tentatively, D is TRBD2 (6 bases). This CDR3 is 14 amino acids long. Trimming took off 8 bases at V and 4 bases at J, with 16 bases between the two ends. Germline V gene lookup returns CDR1 SNHLY and CDR2 FYNNEI. The chain's CDR3 is CASGRGPVPDTQYF. CDR3 in DNA: TGTGCCAGCGGGCGGGGTCCGGTCCCAGATACGCAGTATTTT.

The chain employs TRBV5-6 and TRBJ2-7, with D possibly being TRBD1 (6 bases). V gave up 2 bases and J gave up 3 bases, with 9 bases separating them. The CDR3 extends over 13 amino acids. CDR1 and CDR2 (germline): SGHDT, YYEEEE. In DNA form, the CDR3 reads TGTGCCAGCAGCTTCACAGGGAGCTACGAGCAGTACTTC. It codes for CASSFTGSYEQYF.

The chain links TRBV9 to TRBJ2-1; TRBD2 matches at 8 bases. The CDR3 has 16 amino acids. With 0 bases clipped from V and 4 bases from J, the junction kept 6 bases outside the gene matches. The germline V gene encodes CDR1 SGDLS and CDR2 YYNGEE. The CDR3 DNA reads TGTGCCAGCAGCGTAGTATCGGGAGGGGGTTACAATGAGCAGTTCTTC. As protein: CASSVVSGGGYNEQFF.

This chain joins TRBV5-4 and TRBJ2-1; perhaps TRBD2 as D (5 bases). V was trimmed by 0 bases and J by 5 bases, leaving 12 bases between them. The germline V gene encodes CDR1 SGHNT and CDR2 YYREEE (reference sequence). There are 15 residues in the CDR3. CDR3 amino acids: CASSLDLAPNNEQFF. CDR3 sequence (DNA): TGTGCCAGCAGCTTGGATCTAGCCCCCAACAATGAGCAGTTCTTC.

This chain joins TRBV5-1 and TRBJ1-1; a possible D gene is TRBD1 (5 bases). V dropped 0 bases and J dropped 6 bases, with 18 bases sitting between them. This CDR3 spans 16 amino acids. CDR1 and CDR2 (germline): SGHRS, YFSETQ. As DNA, the CDR3 is TGCGCCAGCAGCTTGGTATCGGTCTCTGGGGCGGCTGAAGCTTTCTTT. It translates to CASSLVSVSGAAEAFF.

The chain joins TRBV9 to TRBJ1-3; 7 bases fit TRBD1. From germline, CDR1 is SGDLS and CDR2 YYNGEE. The CDR3 runs 15 residues. Losses at the gene ends were 0 bases for V and 3 bases for J; bases not matched to a gene: 3. CDR3 coding DNA: TGTGCCAGCAGCGTAGGACAGGGTGGTGGAAACACCATATATTTT. Translated: CASSVGQGGGNTIYF.

J is TRBJ1-1 and V is TRBV28; D is undetermined. Germline CDR1 and CDR2: MDHEN and SYDVKM. V lost 5 bases and J 0 bases, leaving 16 bases between the germline ends. The CDR3 consists of 16 residues. This CDR3 reads CASSLLRMTMNTEAFF. The DNA for the CDR3 is TGTGCCAGCAGTCTCCTAAGAATGACAATGAACACTGAAGCTTTCTTT.

In regard to this clone: This specimen includes other DNA sequences encoding the same CDR3. This chain connects TRBV5-4 to TRBJ2-7; possibly TRBD1 for D (5 bases). The CDR3 has 14 amino acids. Germline V gene data show CDR1 as SGHNT and CDR2 as YYREEE (reference sequence). Trimming took 0 bases from V and 1 from J, leaving 8 bases between them. In nucleotides, the CDR3 is TGTGCCAGCAGCTTGGGTCAGGGATCCTACGAGCAGTACTTC. Translation gives CASSLGQGSYEQYF.

The J gene is TRBJ1-1, the V gene TRBV29-1; D may be TRBD1 (5 bases). Trimming stripped 7 bases from V and 3 bases from J, with 12 bases between. CDR1 is SQVTM, CDR2 ANQGSEA, per germline. This CDR3 contains 12 residues. CDR3 sequence reads: CSGRVYDTEAFF. CDR3 sequence (DNA): TGCAGCGGCAGGGTTTACGACACTGAAGCTTTCTTT.

The chain couples TRBV6-1 to TRBJ1-2; TRBD1 might be the D (5 bases). The CDR3 contains 15 residues. The V gene lost 2 bases and the J gene lost 5 bases, with 15 bases spanning the gap. Germline loops: CDR1 MNHNS, CDR2 SASEGT. CDR3 residues: CASSELRGSSYGYTF. CDR3 sequence (DNA): TGTGCCAGCAGTGAATTGCGGGGGAGTTCATATGGCTACACCTTC.

The chain combines TRBV4-1 with TRBJ1-2; D is unclear. CDR3 length: 15 residues. Trimming pared 4 bases from V and 0 bases from J, leaving 12 bases between. Per the germline V gene, CDR1 is MGHRA and CDR2 is YSYEKL. CDR3 nucleotides: TGCGCCAGCAGCCCGTCACACCGCTCTAACTATGGCTACACCTTC. This codes for CASSPSHRSNYGYTF.

J is TRBJ2-3 and V is TRBV9; 9 bases agree with TRBD1. V lost 0 bases, J lost 0 bases, and 8 bases stayed unmatched. The CDR3 is 18 amino acids. CDR1 is SGDLS and CDR2 is YYNGEE in the germline V gene. The DNA for the CDR3 is TGTGCCAGCAGCGTAGCTACAGGGGGCCTAGCTAGCACAGATACGCAGTATTTT. Its protein product is CASSVATGGLASTDTQYF.

The V gene is TRBV7-9, the J gene TRBJ2-1, with TRBD2 identical over 10 bases. The V gene end was trimmed by 11 bases and the J gene end by 2 bases; junction bases not matched to a gene: 9. CDR1 and CDR2 (germline): SEHNR, FQNEAQ (reference sequence). The CDR3 has 15 residues. CDR3 DNA sequence: TGTGCCGTCCCACTAGCGGGATTCCCCTACAATGAGCAGTTCTTC. This codes for CAVPLAGFPYNEQFF.

This clone was recorded once. This rearrangement joins TRBV19 to TRBJ2-7, with TRBD1 as a possible D gene (6 bases). Per germline, CDR1 LNHDA and CDR2 SQIVND (reference sequence). This CDR3 comprises 13 residues. V was pared by 2 bases and J by 5 bases, with 10 bases between. The CDR3 protein is CASSIQGPNEQYF. In DNA form, the CDR3 reads TGTGCCAGTAGTATACAGGGGCCAAACGAGCAGTACTTC.

The chain employs TRBV28 and TRBJ2-7; 13 bases align to TRBD2. This CDR3 has 16 amino acids. Trimming removed 4 bases from V and 5 bases from J; junction bases left unmatched: 8. Germline CDR1 reads MDHEN; CDR2 reads SYDVKM. The CDR3 bases are TGTGCCAGCAGTTCCCCCCGACTAGCGGGAGGAGACGAGCAGTACTTC. Translating gives CASSSPRLAGGDEQYF.

The chain uses TRBV5-6 and TRBJ2-3; D uncertain. This CDR3 spans 14 amino acids. The V gene lost 4 bases and the J gene lost 5 bases, with 14 bases spanning the gap. Germline CDR1 and CDR2: SGHDT and YYEEEE. The CDR3: CASSLSGRRDTQYF. In DNA, the CDR3 is TGTGCCAGCAGCCTGTCGGGTCGGCGAGATACGCAGTATTTT.

The CDR3 DNA reads as TGTGCCAGCAGTACCCTGACAACGAACACTGAAGCTTTCTTT. It yields the protein CASSTLTTNTEAFF. The V gene is TRBV27, the J gene TRBJ1-1; D gene uncertain. The germline V gene encodes CDR1 MNHEY and CDR2 SMNVEV (reference sequence). This CDR3 has 14 amino acids. V was trimmed by 5 bases and J by 1 base, leaving 11 bases between them.

The chain links TRBV6-8 to TRBJ2-7; D unclear. CDR1 and CDR2 (germline): MNHGY, SAAAGT. V was pared by 3 bases and J by 6 bases, with 6 bases between. CDR3 length: 11 residues. The CDR3 DNA follows: TGTGCCAGCAGTTATACCGGCGAGCAGTACTTC. It specifies CASSYTGEQYF.

In DNA, the CDR3 is TGTGCCAGCAGCGACACCTGGGACAGTTTGTCGCAGTTCTTC. Translated, it gives CASSDTWDSLSQFF. The chain combines TRBV2 with TRBJ2-1; 7 bases are a match to TRBD1. The V and J ends lost 6 bases and 12 bases, in that order; junction bases with no gene match: 14. CDR3 size: 14 residues. CDR1 SNHLY and CDR2 FYNNEI come from the germline V gene.

The rearrangement joins TRBV18 to TRBJ2-1, with 8 bases aligning to TRBD2. J was trimmed by 2 bases and V by 3 bases; bases with no gene match: 6. The CDR3 extends over 16 amino acids. The germline CDR1 and CDR2 sequences are KGHSH and LQKENI. The CDR3 DNA is TGTGCCAGCTCACCGGGACTAGAGTCCCCCTACAATGAGCAGTTCTTC. Its protein product is CASSPGLESPYNEQFF.

J is TRBJ2-2 and V is TRBV5-8, with D uncertain. From germline, CDR1 is SGHTS and CDR2 YDEGEE. CDR3 length equals 13 residues. Trimming stripped 0 bases from V and 5 bases from J, with 5 bases between. This CDR3 is CASSLANTGELFF. As DNA, the CDR3 is TGTGCCAGCAGCTTGGCCAATACCGGGGAGCTGTTTTTT.

The rearrangement joins TRBV10-1 to TRBJ2-1; D gene ambiguous. V was pared by 3 bases and J by 1 base, with 13 bases between. Germline CDR1 reads WNHNN; CDR2 reads SYGVQD (reference sequence). The CDR3 covers 16 residues. CDR3 in amino acids: CASSDPGWSSYNEQFF. In nucleotides, the CDR3 is TGCGCCAGCAGTGACCCCGGGTGGAGTTCCTACAATGAGCAGTTCTTC.

This clone appeared once. This chain uses TRBV20-1 with TRBJ2-7; D gene uncertain. The CDR3 runs to 10 residues. Looked up from germline, CDR1 is DFQATT and CDR2 is SNEGSKA (reference sequence). Trimming stripped 7 bases from V and 4 bases from J, with 8 bases between. CDR3 in DNA: TGCAGTGTTGAGGAATACGAGCAGTACTTC. This encodes CSVEEYEQYF.